This T cell receptor (beta chain) emerged from a study of blood T cell repertoires in COVID-19. Study information: COVID-19 samples collected from the United States, Italy and Spain covered acute and convalescent phases.

The CDR3 runs to 17 residues. V gave up 0 bases and J gave up 5 bases; unmatched junction bases: 5. Germline CDR1 is SGDLS and CDR2 is YYNGEE. Method: immunoSEQ multiplex PCR; TCRdb's copy keeps in-frame clones and lacks some. The data hold around 280,000 clones, with around 88% observed a single time. Sample: PBMCs or T cells enriched from blood (not recorded which). This rearrangement joins TRBV9 to TRBJ2-1; 13 positions agree with TRBD2. This sequence was found in a woman in her 40s who had recovered from COVID-19. DNA of the CDR3: TGTGCCAGCAGCGTAGAAACTAGCGGGAGGGCCGACAATGAGCAGTTCTTC. This sequence encodes CASSVETSGRADNEQFF.